This T cell receptor (beta chain) is from a study of T cells in Graves' hyperthyroidism and ophthalmopathy. There are 14 residues in the CDR3. The germline gives CDR1 MDHEN, CDR2 SYDVKM. V lost 7 bases and J 0 bases, leaving 9 bases between the germline ends. Amplified TCR beta CDR3 regions came from RNA transcripts. The HTBI primer set was used in a first-round RT-PCR of the TCR CDR3. TCRdb re-analysed the multiplex PCR reads in MiXCR, keeping a single row per CDR3 protein. This sample has approximately 640,000 distinct CDR3 sequences; 15% to 20% occur once, and the top ten carry less than 20%. Only a few counts were recorded for this clonotype.

This chain uses TRBV28 with TRBJ1-4; D is unresolved. The receptor comes from a man aged 50 or older with Graves' hyperthyroidism. The sequenced sample consisted of blood. For the CDR3, the DNA is TGTGCCAGCACGCCAGATGCAACTAATGAAAAACTGTTTTTT. Protein sequence: CASTPDATNEKLFF. The entire variable domain, with the rest obtained from reference TRBV28 and TRBJ1-4, is as follows: DVKVTQSSRYLVKRTGEKVFLECVQDMDHENMFWYRQDPGLGLRLIYFSYDVKMKEKGDIPEGYSVSREKKERFSLILESASTNQTSMYLCASTPDATNEKLFFGSGTQLSVL.